These 11 T cell receptor beta chains share one sample of origin, sequenced in a study of blood T cell repertoires in COVID-19. The table came from immunoSEQ multiplex PCR; TCRdb's copy has only in-frame clones and leaves some out. The data show around 360,000 clones, about 90% seen once. The material sequenced was PBMCs or T cells enriched from blood (not recorded which). All receptors come from a woman aged 25 to 45 who had recovered from COVID-19.

The CDR3 region has the DNA TGTGCCAGCCAAGCGCGGAGCTCCTACAATGAGCAGTTCTTC. This gives the protein CASQARSSYNEQFF. This chain links TRBV2 with TRBJ2-1; D unclear. The length of the CDR3 is 14 residues. The germline V and J ends were trimmed by 8 bases and 0 bases, with 11 bases remaining between them. Germline V CDR1 and CDR2: SNHLY, FYNNEI.

The V gene is TRBV30, the J gene TRBJ1-4, with a weak D call TRBD1 (5 bases). CDR1 and CDR2 from the germline V gene are GTSNPN and SVGIG (reference sequence). The CDR3 spans 13 residues. V was shortened by 3 bases and J by 5 bases, with 10 bases between the two germline ends. CDR3 in amino acids: CAWSVQGNEKLFF. DNA for the CDR3: TGTGCCTGGAGCGTCCAGGGAAATGAAAAACTGTTTTTT.

The rearrangement joins TRBV29-1 to TRBJ2-1, with 14 nucleotides matching TRBD2. Trimming at V came to 6 bases and at J to 4 bases, leaving 17 bases not matched to a gene. The CDR3 has 19 residues. Germline loops: CDR1 SQVTM, CDR2 ANQGSEA. CDR3 residues: CSVVIPRTSGRKTYNEQFF. The CDR3 bases are TGCAGCGTCGTAATCCCTCGGACTAGCGGGAGGAAAACGTACAATGAGCAGTTCTTC.

The V gene is TRBV5-6, the J gene TRBJ2-1; TRBD2 agrees at 11 bases. This CDR3 comprises 15 residues. Per the germline V gene, CDR1 is SGHDT and CDR2 is YYEEEE. J was trimmed by 8 bases and V by 1 base; bases with no gene match: 5. CDR3 residues: CASSLSSGGIDEQFF. For the CDR3, the DNA is TGTGCCAGCAGCTTGTCTAGCGGGGGGATTGATGAGCAGTTCTTC.

This clone was seen only a few times. The chain employs TRBV29-1 and TRBJ1-2; 7 nucleotides agree with TRBD1. The V segment lost 7 bases and the J segment 6 bases; nucleotides outside the gene matches: 14. The CDR3 is 14 amino acids. Germline CDR1 reads SQVTM; CDR2 reads ANQGSEA. CDR3 nucleotides: TGCAGCGACGGACAGGAATCGGGGAAGGATGGCTACACCTTC. Amino acid sequence: CSDGQESGKDGYTF.

V is TRBV4-1 and J is TRBJ2-7; D call uncertain. The CDR3 is 14 amino acids. Trimming pared 2 bases from V and 1 base from J, leaving 9 bases between. Looked up from germline, CDR1 is MGHRA and CDR2 is YSYEKL. The DNA of the CDR3 is TGCGCCAGCAGCCAATTTCAGTCTTCCTACGAGCAGTACTTC. Its protein is CASSQFQSSYEQYF.

This chain connects TRBV27 to TRBJ1-1; TRBD1 agrees at 8 bases. The junction had 2 bases not matched to a gene; V was cut back by 3 bases and J by 2 bases. CDR3 length equals 14 residues. The germline gives CDR1 MNHEY, CDR2 SMNVEV (reference sequence). CDR3 loop: CASSFDRGNTEAFF. CDR3 bases: TGTGCCAGCAGTTTTGACAGGGGAAACACTGAAGCTTTCTTT.

As DNA, the CDR3 is TGTGCCAGCTCACCTTCCGGGACTAGCGCTAGCACCGGGGAGCTGTTTTTT. This gives the protein CASSPSGTSASTGELFF. The rearrangement links TRBV18 to TRBJ2-2; 10 bases align to TRBD2. V lost 3 bases, J lost 4 bases, and 8 bases stayed unmatched. Germline CDR1 and CDR2: KGHSH and LQKENI. This CDR3 has 17 amino acids.

The gene calls are TRBV7-2 and TRBJ2-7, with D perhaps TRBD1 (6 bases). Between the trimmed V and J ends, which lost 5 bases and 4 bases, there was a span of 18 bases. The CDR3 loop spans 15 amino acids. Germline assignment: CDR1 SGHTA and CDR2 FQGNSA. Written as DNA, the CDR3 is TGTGCCAGCAGCCCAATCAGTACAGGGATATACGAGCAGTACTTC. This sequence encodes CASSPISTGIYEQYF.

This chain connects TRBV10-1 to TRBJ2-7; D ambiguous. Germline CDR1 WNHNN, CDR2 SYGVQD (reference sequence). The CDR3 is 13 residues long. Trimming removed 0 bases from V and 7 bases from J, with 10 bases in between. In nucleotides, the CDR3 is TGCGCCAGCAGTGAGTCGAATAAGAGGGAGCAGTACTTC. Its protein is CASSESNKREQYF.

The CDR3 sequence: CASTVGGGWLADTQYF. The CDR3 coding sequence is TGTGCCAGCACAGTGGGGGGTGGTTGGTTAGCAGATACGCAGTATTTT. The chain has TRBV28 and TRBJ2-3; D is perhaps TRBD2 (6 bases). The CDR3 has 16 residues. Trimming removed 7 bases at V and 4 bases at J, with 21 bases between. CDR1 is MDHEN, CDR2 SYDVKM, per germline.